The 16 T cell receptor beta chains below were found in one sample sequenced in a study of shared clonotypes between healthy human individuals. Naive CD8 populations comprised CD45RO-negative cells positively selected for CCR7, excluding terminally differentiated effector memory CD45RA+ cells. The method was immunoSEQ multiplex PCR; TCRdb's version includes in-frame clones alone and lacks a portion of them. The sample shows about 2.1 million clones, around 93% of them seen only once. The specimen was naive CD8+ T cells from PBMCs. The source is a man aged 18 to 29 in good health. Some clones in this sample may be carry-over from other donors' samples.

The chain couples TRBV16 to TRBJ2-3; D unclear. Trimming stripped 0 bases from V and 4 bases from J, with 11 bases between. The CDR3 runs to 15 residues. The V gene's germline CDR1 is KGHSY and CDR2 FQNENV. The CDR3 sequence: CASSQSLEPADTQYF. DNA of the CDR3: TGTGCCAGCAGCCAATCGTTGGAGCCAGCAGATACGCAGTATTTT.

The chain combines TRBV19 with TRBJ2-2; D possibly uses TRBD1 or TRBD2 (5 bases each). The CDR3 totals 18 residues. V gave up 4 bases and J gave up 4 bases, with 22 bases separating them. Germline lookup yields CDR1 LNHDA and CDR2 SQIVND (reference sequence). In DNA, the CDR3 is TGTGCCAGTAGTAATGAAGGGGCTAGCTGGTCCCGCACCGGGGAGCTGTTTTTT. Its translation is CASSNEGASWSRTGELFF.

The CDR3 DNA reads TGCAGCGTTGGGACACTCGATGCCAAAAACATTCAGTACTTC. Its protein product is CSVGTLDAKNIQYF. The V and J genes are TRBV29-1 and TRBJ2-4; D possibly corresponds to TRBD1 (5 bases). The CDR3 is made up of 14 amino acids. The V end was cut by 4 bases, the J end by 1 base, with 11 bases between. Germline V gives CDR1 SQVTM, CDR2 ANQGSEA.

This sequence joins TRBV25-1 and TRBJ1-2, with 8 bases that match TRBD1. Losses at the gene ends were 6 bases for V and 2 bases for J; bases not matched to a gene: 5. Germline CDR1 reads MGHDK; CDR2 reads SYGVNS. The CDR3 has 14 residues. CDR3 nucleotide sequence: TGTGCCAGCAGGGGACAGGTCTGGAACTATGGCTACACCTTC. Residues: CASRGQVWNYGYTF.

This clone was detected only once. This chain joins TRBV25-1 and TRBJ1-1; D uncertain. CDR1 and CDR2 (germline): MGHDK, SYGVNS. V shed 7 bases and J shed 1 base, with 19 bases lying between them. The CDR3 covers 16 residues. CDR3 protein: CASKLGAASTNTEAFF. The CDR3, as DNA: TGTGCCAGCAAACTGGGAGCAGCTTCAACGAACACTGAAGCTTTCTTT. Supplemented by reference TRBV25-1 and TRBJ1-1, the full variable domain reads EADIYQTPRYLVIGTGKKITLECSQTMGHDKMYWYQQDPGMELHLIHYSYGVNSTEKGDLSSESTVSRIRTEHFPLTLESARPSHTSQYLCASKLGAASTNTEAFFGQGTRLTVV.

The chain uses TRBV25-1 and TRBJ2-4, with 9 positions matching TRBD1. The CDR3 sequence is 15 residues long. The V gene end was trimmed by 0 bases and the J gene end by 8 bases; junction bases not matched to a gene: 5. The germline V gene has CDR1 MGHDK and CDR2 SYGVNS. The CDR3 DNA reads TGTGCCAGCAGTGAATATCGGACAGGGGAGGACATTCAGTACTTC. Residues: CASSEYRTGEDIQYF. Complete variable domain (other parts from reference TRBV25-1 and TRBJ2-4): EADIYQTPRYLVIGTGKKITLECSQTMGHDKMYWYQQDPGMELHLIHYSYGVNSTEKGDLSSESTVSRIRTEHFPLTLESARPSHTSQYLCASSEYRTGEDIQYFGAGTRLSVL.

This clone came up once. The V gene is TRBV6-5, the J gene TRBJ2-5; D might be TRBD1 (6 bases). In germline, CDR1 is MNHEY, CDR2 SVGAGI. V was shortened by 2 bases and J by 4 bases, with 11 bases between the two germline ends. The CDR3 runs 14 residues. For the CDR3, the DNA is TGTGCCAGCAGTTACCGAACAGGGCGAGAGACCCAGTACTTC. Translated: CASSYRTGRETQYF.

This sequence joins TRBV7-8 and TRBJ1-6; no clear D gene. The V end was cut by 1 base, the J end by 8 bases, with 15 bases between. Germline-derived CDR1 and CDR2 are SGHVS and FQNEAQ. This CDR3 has 16 amino acids. CDR3 sequence (DNA): TGTGCCAGCAGCTTAGATAGAAGGTATTCGGATTCACCCCTCCACTTT. Protein: CASSLDRRYSDSPLHF.

This clone was seen a single time. The chain employs TRBV7-9 and TRBJ1-1, with a weak D call TRBD1 (6 bases). The CDR3 consists of 14 residues. Germline values: CDR1 SEHNR, CDR2 FQNEAQ (reference sequence). Deletions cut 3 bases from V and 1 base from J, with 9 bases between. The CDR3 here is CASSFLQGNTEAFF. CDR3 bases: TGTGCCAGCAGCTTCCTACAGGGGAACACTGAAGCTTTCTTT.

This chain links TRBV27 with TRBJ2-5, with D possibly being TRBD1 (5 bases). Gene TRBJ2-7 matches the end of the DNA better, so the J call may be wrong. CDR1 MNHEY and CDR2 SMNVEV come from the germline V gene (reference sequence). The CDR3 loop spans 13 amino acids. The CDR3 nucleotides are TGTGCCAGCAGTTACGGCAGGGCTAGCGAGCAGTACTTC. This translates into CASSYGRASEQYF.

This clone was recorded once. The chain employs TRBV7-9 and TRBJ1-1, with 7 bases that match TRBD1. The CDR3 runs to 14 residues. CDR1 is SEHNR, CDR2 FQNEAQ, per germline (reference sequence). Trimming at V came to 7 bases and at J to 0 bases, leaving 5 bases not matched to a gene. CDR3 protein: CASTRQGLNTEAFF. The CDR3 bases are TGTGCCAGCACGAGACAGGGTTTGAACACTGAAGCTTTCTTT.

The rearrangement uses TRBV27 and TRBJ2-7, with D uncertain. V lost 5 bases and J 0 bases, leaving 8 bases between the germline ends. This CDR3 is built from 13 residues. Germline CDR1 MNHEY, CDR2 SMNVEV (reference sequence). The DNA of the CDR3 is TGTGCCAGCAGTCTCGAGGTCTCCTACGAGCAGTACTTC. Translation gives CASSLEVSYEQYF.

This rearrangement joins TRBV19 to TRBJ2-7; a weak D match, TRBD2 (6 bases). Germline assignment: CDR1 LNHDA and CDR2 SQIVND (reference sequence). The germline V and J ends were trimmed by 7 bases and 4 bases, with 17 bases remaining between them. This CDR3 spans 14 amino acids. The CDR3 loop is CASTPQLGRYEQYF. The DNA of the CDR3 is TGTGCCAGTACCCCCCAATTAGGGAGGTACGAGCAGTACTTC.

The sample holds one count of this clone. This chain connects TRBV28 to TRBJ1-2; no clear D. The CDR3 sequence is 17 residues long. The V and J ends lost 4 bases and 0 bases respectively, with 18 bases between them. CDR1 is MDHEN and CDR2 is SYDVKM in the germline V gene. The CDR3 loop is CASSYAAGKRTNYGYTF. CDR3 nucleotides: TGTGCCAGCAGTTACGCGGCAGGAAAAAGAACTAACTATGGCTACACCTTC.

The chain links TRBV28 to TRBJ2-2; D is uncertain. The V gene lost 5 bases and the J gene lost 1 base, with 14 bases spanning the gap. This CDR3 has 16 residues. Germline loops: CDR1 MDHEN, CDR2 SYDVKM. The chain's CDR3 is CASSQAPWLNTGELFF. CDR3 coding DNA: TGTGCCAGCAGTCAAGCCCCGTGGTTGAACACCGGGGAGCTGTTTTTT. Variable domain in full (rest from reference TRBV28 and TRBJ2-2): DVKVTQSSRYLVKRTGEKVFLECVQDMDHENMFWYRQDPGLGLRLIYFSYDVKMKEKGDIPEGYSVSREKKERFSLILESASTNQTSMYLCASSQAPWLNTGELFFGEGSRLTVL.

The DNA for the CDR3 is TGTGCCAGCAGCTTAGATTCTCCGCGCTCCTACAATGAGCAGTTCTTC. This gives the protein CASSLDSPRSYNEQFF. This sequence joins TRBV7-8 and TRBJ2-1; D not certain. The CDR3 is 16 residues long. CDR1 and CDR2 (germline): SGHVS, FQNEAQ. V lost 1 base, J lost 0 bases, and 10 bases lay in between.